A single sample gave rise to the 13 T cell receptor beta chains below, sequenced in a study of persistence of HIV-infected CD4 T cells. Overlapping HIV-1 Gag 15-mer peptides at roughly 1 ug per peptide per mL were used. Memory cells lacking CD40L and CD69 with high CD45RO were sorted. Their cognate antigens are unknown. The libraries were made with immunoSEQ version 4 in survey mode. TCRdb keeps only in-frame clones here, not all; method: immunoSEQ multiplex PCR. There are about 40,000 clones in the sample; more than 75% occur only once, and approximately 14% lies in the top ten. The sample here was CD4+ T cells sorted from PBMCs after roughly 18-hour stimulation, taken from a patient who received antiretroviral therapy. The receptors derive from an adult man with HIV who was CMV-seropositive.

The rearrangement links TRBV18 to TRBJ1-1, with no clear D. The germline CDR1 and CDR2 sequences are KGHSH and LQKENI. V lost 1 base and J 0 bases, leaving 3 bases between the germline ends. This CDR3 has 13 amino acids. The CDR3 loop reads CASSPQVNTEAFF. Here the CDR3 DNA reads TGTGCCAGCTCACCACAAGTGAACACTGAAGCTTTCTTT.

The chain employs TRBV30 and TRBJ1-1; D might be TRBD1 (5 bases). CDR1 is GTSNPN and CDR2 is SVGIG in the germline V gene (reference sequence). The CDR3 is made up of 12 amino acids. Trimming shortened V by 4 bases and J by 4 bases, and 10 bases separated the two germline ends. The CDR3 protein is CAWIAGITEAFF. The CDR3 DNA sequence: TGTGCCTGGATAGCAGGGATCACTGAAGCTTTCTTT. Filled out from reference TRBV30 and TRBJ1-1, the complete variable domain reads SQTIHQWPATLVQPVGSPLSLECTVEGTSNPNLYWYRQAAGRGLQLLFYSVGIGQISSEVPQNLSASRPQDRQFILSSKKLLLSDSGFYLCAWIAGITEAFFGQGTRLTVV.

The CDR3 here is CASSKKGSTGELFF. As DNA, the CDR3 is TGTGCCAGCAGCAAAAAAGGCAGCACCGGGGAGCTGTTTTTT. The chain has TRBV5-4 and TRBJ2-2; D remains unclear. CDR3 length equals 14 residues. The germline gives CDR1 SGHNT, CDR2 YYREEE (reference sequence). V gave up 4 bases and J gave up 4 bases, with 11 bases separating them.

In its sample, this clone was seen a few times. This chain links TRBV7-9 with TRBJ2-1, with 7 bases lining up with TRBD2. The CDR3 covers 18 residues. After removal of 0 bases from V and 6 bases from J, the junction contained 14 bases not matched to a gene. Germline CDR1 is SEHNR and CDR2 is FQNEAQ (reference sequence). CDR3 sequence: CASSLAAMWQGGGNEQFF. In nucleotides, the CDR3 is TGTGCCAGCAGCTTAGCGGCAATGTGGCAGGGCGGGGGCAATGAGCAGTTCTTC.

The V call is TRBV7-2, the J call TRBJ2-1; D possibly corresponds to TRBD1 (6 bases). Trimming removed 1 base from V and 0 bases from J, with 7 bases in between. The CDR3 is 15 residues long. The germline V gene has CDR1 SGHTA and CDR2 FQGNSA. The CDR3 DNA follows: TGTGCCAGCAGCTTAGGGGACATCTCCTACAATGAGCAGTTCTTC. Protein: CASSLGDISYNEQFF.

V and J are TRBV14 and TRBJ1-5; a possible D gene is TRBD1 (5 bases). The V end lost 3 bases, the J end lost 4 bases, and 7 bases lay between the germline ends. Germline V gene lookup returns CDR1 SGHDN and CDR2 FVKESK. This CDR3 contains 13 residues. The CDR3 DNA follows: TGTGCCAGCAGCCAGGGACTGAATCAGCCCCAGCATTTT. Translating it yields CASSQGLNQPQHF.

This rearrangement joins TRBV5-4 to TRBJ1-4; the D gene is possibly TRBD1 (6 bases). V lost 1 base to trimming and J lost 3 bases, with 10 bases between them. CDR1 is SGHNT, CDR2 YYREEE, per germline (reference sequence). CDR3 size: 15 residues. CDR3 DNA: TGTGCCAGCAGCTTGTCACAGGGCTCTAATGAAAAACTGTTTTTT. It specifies CASSLSQGSNEKLFF.

The J gene is TRBJ1-4, the V gene TRBV29-1, with D unclear. Germline CDR1 is SQVTM and CDR2 is ANQGSEA. The length of the CDR3 is 13 residues. V was clipped by 8 bases and J by 0 bases, with 10 bases between them. In DNA, the CDR3 is TGCAGCACTAAAGGCGCAACTAATGAAAAACTGTTTTTT. This translates into CSTKGATNEKLFF.

The chain links TRBV27 to TRBJ2-2, with D perhaps assigned TRBD1 or TRBD2 (5 bases each). Trimming stripped 10 bases from V and 2 bases from J, with 23 bases between. The CDR3 is 17 amino acids. Germline assignment: CDR1 MNHEY and CDR2 SMNVEV (reference sequence). The CDR3 sequence: CATLTRDRWGNTGELFF. The CDR3 coding sequence is TGTGCCACCTTAACCCGGGACCGATGGGGTAACACCGGGGAGCTGTTTTTT.

V gene TRBV7-2 combines with J gene TRBJ1-6; D is ambiguous. The germline gives CDR1 SGHTA, CDR2 FQGNSA. The CDR3 has 11 amino acids. V shed 5 bases and J shed 13 bases, with 9 bases lying between them. CDR3 protein: CASSVGGPLHF. In DNA form, the CDR3 reads TGTGCCAGCAGCGTCGGAGGGCCCCTCCACTTT.

This chain connects TRBV20-1 to TRBJ2-1; D might be TRBD1 (6 bases). The V and J ends lost 6 bases and 15 bases respectively, with 18 bases between them. The CDR3 extends over 11 amino acids. Looked up from germline, CDR1 is DFQATT and CDR2 is SNEGSKA (reference sequence). The CDR3 nucleotides are TGCAGTGCGGAATGGCAGGACAGTGGGTTCTTC. Translated: CSAEWQDSGFF.

CDR3 DNA sequence: TGTGCCAGTAGTATGCGAGGGTTCGAGCAGTACTTC. As protein: CASSMRGFEQYF. The chain links TRBV19 to TRBJ2-7; weak D call: TRBD2 (5 bases). This CDR3 has 12 residues. Germline lookup yields CDR1 LNHDA and CDR2 SQIVND (reference sequence). V lost 3 bases to trimming and J lost 6 bases, with 9 bases between them.

The chain links TRBV4-2 to TRBJ2-7; D might be TRBD1 (5 bases). This CDR3 comprises 13 residues. Germline loops: CDR1 LGHNA, CDR2 YNFKEQ. The ends were cut back, 5 bases at V and 4 bases at J, with 12 bases in the middle. CDR3 in amino acids: CASSNSRVYEQYF. CDR3 bases: TGTGCCAGCAGCAATAGCAGGGTTTACGAGCAGTACTTC.